This paragraph reports one T cell receptor beta chain. This specimen belongs to a study of blood T cell repertoires in COVID-19. At the level of the study: Whether acute or convalescent, the COVID-19 samples came from the United States, Italy and Spain.

The study recruited exposed participants who had met a COVID-19 case within 2 weeks before entry. The trim removed 6 bases at V and 7 bases at J, leaving 6 bases unmatched. Per the germline V gene, CDR1 is MNHEY and CDR2 is SMNVEV (reference sequence). This CDR3 region has 13 residues. Produced via immunoSEQ multiplex PCR; TCRdb's table is partial and in-frame only. The table includes under 250,000 clones, 83% detected once. The receptor was isolated from a woman between 35 and 50 years old who had been exposed to COVID-19. Source material: PBMCs or T cells enriched from blood (not recorded which). The V and J genes are TRBV27 and TRBJ1-2, with 9 bases that match TRBD1. CDR3 region: CASSRTGVGGYTF. CDR3 in DNA: TGTGCCAGCAGCAGGACAGGGGTGGGTGGCTACACCTTC.